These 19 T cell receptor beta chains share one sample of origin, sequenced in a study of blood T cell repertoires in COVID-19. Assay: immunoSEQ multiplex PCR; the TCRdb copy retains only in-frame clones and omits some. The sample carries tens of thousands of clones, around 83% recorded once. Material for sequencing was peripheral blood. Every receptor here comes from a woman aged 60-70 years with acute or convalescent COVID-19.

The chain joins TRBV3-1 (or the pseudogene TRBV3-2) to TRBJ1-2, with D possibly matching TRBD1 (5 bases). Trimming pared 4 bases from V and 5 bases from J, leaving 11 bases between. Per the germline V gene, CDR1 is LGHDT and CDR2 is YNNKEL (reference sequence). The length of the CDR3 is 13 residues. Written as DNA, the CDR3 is TGTGCCAGCAGCCGAGAAGCAGGGTATGGCTACACCTTC. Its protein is CASSREAGYGYTF.

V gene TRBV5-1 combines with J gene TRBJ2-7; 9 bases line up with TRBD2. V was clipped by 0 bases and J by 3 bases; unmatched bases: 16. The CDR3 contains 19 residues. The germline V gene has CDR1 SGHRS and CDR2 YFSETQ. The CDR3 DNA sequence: TGCGCCAGCAGCTTGGGACTAGCGGAAGGGCCCTCATTTCACTACGAGCAGTACTTC. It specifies CASSLGLAEGPSFHYEQYF. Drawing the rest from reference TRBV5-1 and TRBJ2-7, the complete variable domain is KAGVTQTPRYLIKTRGQQVTLSCSPISGHRSVSWYQQTPGQGLQFLFEYFSETQRNKGNFPGRFSGRQFSNSRSEMNVSTLELGDSALYLCASSLGLAEGPSFHYEQYFGPGTRLTVT.

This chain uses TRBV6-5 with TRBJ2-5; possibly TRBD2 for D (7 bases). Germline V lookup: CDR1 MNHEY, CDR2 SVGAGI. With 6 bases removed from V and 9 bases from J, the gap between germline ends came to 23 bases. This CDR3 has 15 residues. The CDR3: CASRDSGGRGRAQYF. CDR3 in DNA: TGTGCCAGCAGAGATAGTGGGGGGAGGGGGAGGGCCCAGTACTTC.

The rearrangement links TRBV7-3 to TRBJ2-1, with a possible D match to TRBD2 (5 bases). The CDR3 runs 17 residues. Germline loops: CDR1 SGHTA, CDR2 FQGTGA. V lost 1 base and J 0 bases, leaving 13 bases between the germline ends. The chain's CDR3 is CASSLNAAGSSYNEQFF. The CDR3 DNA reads TGTGCCAGCAGCTTAAACGCCGCGGGCAGCTCCTACAATGAGCAGTTCTTC.

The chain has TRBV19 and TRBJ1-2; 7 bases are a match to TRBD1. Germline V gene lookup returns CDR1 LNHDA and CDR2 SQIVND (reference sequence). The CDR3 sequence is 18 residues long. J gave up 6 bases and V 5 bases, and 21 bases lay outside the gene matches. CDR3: CASSPYAGTATSWHGYTF. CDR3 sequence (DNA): TGTGCCAGTAGTCCCTACGCCGGGACAGCGACCAGTTGGCATGGCTACACCTTC.

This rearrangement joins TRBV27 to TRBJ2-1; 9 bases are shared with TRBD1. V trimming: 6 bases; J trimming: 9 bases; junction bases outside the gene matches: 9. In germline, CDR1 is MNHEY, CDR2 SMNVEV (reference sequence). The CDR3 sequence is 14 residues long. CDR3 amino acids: CASRRPGQGSEQFF. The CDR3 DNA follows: TGTGCCAGCAGACGGCCGGGACAGGGAAGTGAGCAGTTCTTC.

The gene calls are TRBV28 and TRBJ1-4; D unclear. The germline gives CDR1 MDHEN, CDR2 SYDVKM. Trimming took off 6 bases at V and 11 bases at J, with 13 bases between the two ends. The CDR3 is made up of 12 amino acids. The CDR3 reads CASRRLTGKLFF. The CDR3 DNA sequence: TGTGCCAGCAGACGGCTTACCGGGAAACTGTTTTTT.

Here the CDR3 reads CASSEHRANQPQHF. The CDR3 bases are TGTGCCAGCAGCGAACACAGGGCCAATCAGCCCCAGCATTTT. This chain joins TRBV25-1 and TRBJ1-5, with D possibly TRBD1 on 6 matching bases. The germline V gene has CDR1 MGHDK and CDR2 SYGVNS. V was shortened by 6 bases and J by 3 bases, with 12 bases between the two germline ends. The CDR3 covers 14 residues.

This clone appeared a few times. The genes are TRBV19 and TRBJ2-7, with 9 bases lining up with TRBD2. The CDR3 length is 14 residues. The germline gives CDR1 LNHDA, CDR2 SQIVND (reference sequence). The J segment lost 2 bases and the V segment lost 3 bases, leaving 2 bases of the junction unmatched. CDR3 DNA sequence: TGTGCCAGTAGTATTAAGCGGGGGGCCTACGAGCAGTACTTC. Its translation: CASSIKRGAYEQYF.

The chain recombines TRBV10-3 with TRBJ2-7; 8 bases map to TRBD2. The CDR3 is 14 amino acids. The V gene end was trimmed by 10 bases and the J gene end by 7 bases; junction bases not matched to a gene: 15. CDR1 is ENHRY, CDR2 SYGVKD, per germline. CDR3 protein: CATGTGGTYEEQYF. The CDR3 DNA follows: TGTGCCACGGGCACGGGGGGGACATACGAGGAGCAGTACTTC.

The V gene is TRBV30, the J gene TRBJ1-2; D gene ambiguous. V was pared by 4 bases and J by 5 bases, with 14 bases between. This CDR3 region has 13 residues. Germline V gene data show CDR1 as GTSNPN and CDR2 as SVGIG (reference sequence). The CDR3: CAWNDRGRYGYTF. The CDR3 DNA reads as TGTGCCTGGAATGACCGGGGAAGATATGGCTACACCTTC.

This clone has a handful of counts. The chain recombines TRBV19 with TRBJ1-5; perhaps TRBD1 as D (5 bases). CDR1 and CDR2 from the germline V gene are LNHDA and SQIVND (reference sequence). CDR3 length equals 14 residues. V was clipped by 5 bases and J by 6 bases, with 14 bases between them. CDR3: CASSSQASGQPQHF. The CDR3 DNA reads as TGTGCCAGTAGTTCACAGGCCTCCGGTCAGCCCCAGCATTTT.

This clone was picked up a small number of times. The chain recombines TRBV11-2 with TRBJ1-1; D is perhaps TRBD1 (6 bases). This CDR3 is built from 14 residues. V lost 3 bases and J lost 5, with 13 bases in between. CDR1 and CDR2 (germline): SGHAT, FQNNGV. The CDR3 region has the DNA TGTGCCAGCAGCTTGGCGGGGGGGCGGACTGAAGCTTTCTTT. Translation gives CASSLAGGRTEAFF.

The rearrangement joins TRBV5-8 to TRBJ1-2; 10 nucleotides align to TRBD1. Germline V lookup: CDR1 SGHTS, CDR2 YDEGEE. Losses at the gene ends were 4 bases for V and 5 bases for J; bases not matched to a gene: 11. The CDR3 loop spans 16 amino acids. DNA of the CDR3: TGTGCCAGCAGCATTACTGGGACAGGGGAGATGTATGGCTACACCTTC. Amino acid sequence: CASSITGTGEMYGYTF.

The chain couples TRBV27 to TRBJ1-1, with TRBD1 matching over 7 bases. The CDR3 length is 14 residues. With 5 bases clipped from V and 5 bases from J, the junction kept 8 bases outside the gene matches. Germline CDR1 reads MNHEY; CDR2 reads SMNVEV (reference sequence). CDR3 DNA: TGTGCCAGCAGTGTCAGGGGGATGTGGACTGAAGCTTTCTTT. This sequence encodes CASSVRGMWTEAFF.

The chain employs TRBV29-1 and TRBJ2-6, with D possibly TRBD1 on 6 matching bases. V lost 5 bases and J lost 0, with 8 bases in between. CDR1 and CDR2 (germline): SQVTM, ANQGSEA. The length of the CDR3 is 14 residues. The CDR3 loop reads CSVQQGSGANVLTF. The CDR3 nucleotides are TGCAGCGTTCAACAGGGCTCTGGGGCCAACGTCCTGACTTTC.

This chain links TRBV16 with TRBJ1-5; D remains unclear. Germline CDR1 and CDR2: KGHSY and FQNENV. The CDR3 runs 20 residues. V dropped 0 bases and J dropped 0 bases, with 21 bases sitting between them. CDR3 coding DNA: TGTGCCAGCAGCCAATCTAGCCGCGGGCTAACCCATTATAGCAATCAGCCCCAGCATTTT. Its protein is CASSQSSRGLTHYSNQPQHF.

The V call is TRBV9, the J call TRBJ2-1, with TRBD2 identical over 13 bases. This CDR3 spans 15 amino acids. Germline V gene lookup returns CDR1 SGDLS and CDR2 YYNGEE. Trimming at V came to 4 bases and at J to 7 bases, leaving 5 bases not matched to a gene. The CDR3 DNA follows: TGTGCCAGCAGCCCCTGGACTAGCGGGAGTAATGAGCAGTTCTTC. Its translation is CASSPWTSGSNEQFF.

CDR3 DNA: TGTGCCAGCAGTATATCCGGACAGGTTACTCTGGAGATGCCGGAGGGTTCCCACTTT. Its translation: CASSISGQVTLEMPEGSHF. The gene calls are TRBV6-9 and TRBJ1-6; 7 bases line up with TRBD1. The trim removed 5 bases at V and 18 bases at J, leaving 31 bases unmatched. The CDR3 has 19 residues. The V gene's germline CDR1 is MNHGY and CDR2 SVAAGI.